This T cell receptor beta chain was recovered during a study of T-cell reconstitution after alpha-beta-depleted transplantation in children. Study-wide points: The study reportedly traced alpha-beta T cells about two months after transplant to several hundred expanded graft clones.

The trim removed 5 bases at V and 3 bases at J, leaving 10 bases unmatched. From germline, CDR1 is MGHDK and CDR2 SYGVNS. The CDR3 loop spans 16 amino acids. Comment on this clonotype: The antigen remains unidentified.

It was with unique molecular identifiers that the TCRbeta library was prepared. TCRdb reanalysed the PCR reads using MiXCR and keeps one entry per CDR3 protein. The sample holds about 980,000 distinct CDR3 sequences, roughly 31% seen once. The origin of this receptor is a boy under two years old who had a stem cell transplant for SCID, so the T cells may come from the graft donor. Material: PBMCs, mostly from graft donor cells, obtained 360 days after TCRalphabeta/CD19-depleted stem cell transplant. This chain uses TRBV25-1 with TRBJ2-1, with 7 bases aligning to TRBD2. CDR3 nucleotide sequence: TGTGCCAGCAGTTACTCGACTAGCAGACGCTACAATGAGCAGTTCTTC. Translation: CASSYSTSRRYNEQFF.